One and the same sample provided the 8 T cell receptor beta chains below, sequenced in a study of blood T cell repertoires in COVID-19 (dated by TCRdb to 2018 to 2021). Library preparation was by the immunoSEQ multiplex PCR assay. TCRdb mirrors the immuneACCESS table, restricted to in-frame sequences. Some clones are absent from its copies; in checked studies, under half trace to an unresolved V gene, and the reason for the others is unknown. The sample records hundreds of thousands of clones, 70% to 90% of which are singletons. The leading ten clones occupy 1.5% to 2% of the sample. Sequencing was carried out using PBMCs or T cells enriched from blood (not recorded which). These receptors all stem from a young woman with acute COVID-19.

CDR3 loop: CASSITTGKGLYYGYTF. The CDR3 bases are TGTGCCAGCAGCATAACGACAGGGAAGGGTCTTTACTATGGCTACACCTTC. The chain is built from TRBV7-9 and TRBJ1-2, with TRBD1 matching 7 bases. V lost 5 bases, J lost 3 bases, and 15 bases stayed unmatched. Germline CDR1 reads SEHNR; CDR2 reads FQNEAQ (reference sequence). There are 17 residues in the CDR3.

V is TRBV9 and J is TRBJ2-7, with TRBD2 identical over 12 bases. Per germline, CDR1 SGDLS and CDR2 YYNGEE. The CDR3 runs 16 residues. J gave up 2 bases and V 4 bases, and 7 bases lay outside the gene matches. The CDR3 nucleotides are TGTGCCAGCAGCTTGAACCCTAGCGGGAGGGCCTACGAGCAGTACTTC. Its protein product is CASSLNPSGRAYEQYF.

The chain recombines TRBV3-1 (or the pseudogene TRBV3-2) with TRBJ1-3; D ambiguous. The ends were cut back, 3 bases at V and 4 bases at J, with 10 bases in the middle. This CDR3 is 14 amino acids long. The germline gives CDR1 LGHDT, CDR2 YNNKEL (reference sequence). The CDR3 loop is CASSQTTEGNTIYF. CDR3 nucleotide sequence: TGTGCCAGCAGCCAGACGACGGAGGGAAACACCATATATTTT.

In nucleotides, the CDR3 is TGTGCCAGCAGTCCGCTGAACAGGAAAGGGCCTGGAAACACCATATATTTT. Translation: CASSPLNRKGPGNTIYF. The gene calls are TRBV6-6 and TRBJ1-3, with D possibly matching TRBD1 (5 bases). Between the trimmed V and J ends, which lost 5 bases and 2 bases, there was a span of 19 bases. Germline lookup yields CDR1 MNHNY and CDR2 SVGAGI (reference sequence). The CDR3 has 17 amino acids.

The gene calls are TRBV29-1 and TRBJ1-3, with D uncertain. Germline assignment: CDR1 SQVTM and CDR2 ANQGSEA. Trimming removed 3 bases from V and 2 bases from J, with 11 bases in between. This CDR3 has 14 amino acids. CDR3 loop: CSVDFEGTGNTIYF. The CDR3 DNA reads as TGCAGCGTTGATTTTGAGGGCACTGGAAACACCATATATTTT.

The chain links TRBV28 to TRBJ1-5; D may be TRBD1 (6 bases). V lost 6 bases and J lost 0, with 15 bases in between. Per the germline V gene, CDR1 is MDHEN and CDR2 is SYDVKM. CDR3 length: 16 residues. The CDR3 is CASRSKTGHSNQPQHF. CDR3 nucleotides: TGTGCCAGCAGATCCAAAACAGGGCATAGCAATCAGCCCCAGCATTTT.

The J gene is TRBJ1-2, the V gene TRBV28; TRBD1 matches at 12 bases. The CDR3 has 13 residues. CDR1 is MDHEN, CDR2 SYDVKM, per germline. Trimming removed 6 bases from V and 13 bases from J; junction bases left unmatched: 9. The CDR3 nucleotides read TGTGCCAGCAGGGGGGACAGGGGGCCATGGCCCACCTTC. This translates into CASRGDRGPWPTF.

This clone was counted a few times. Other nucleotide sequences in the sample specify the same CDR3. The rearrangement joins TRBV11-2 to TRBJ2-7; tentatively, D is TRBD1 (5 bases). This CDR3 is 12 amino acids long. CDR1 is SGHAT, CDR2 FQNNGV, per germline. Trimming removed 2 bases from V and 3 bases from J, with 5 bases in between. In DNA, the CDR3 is TGTGCCAGCAGCTTACAGGGCTACGAGCAGTACTTC. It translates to CASSLQGYEQYF.